The present entry profiles one T cell receptor beta chain with its context. Its antigen is unidentified. Expressed TCRB transcripts were sequenced after all isolated RNA was converted to cDNA. The table came from immunoSEQ multiplex PCR; TCRdb's copy has only in-frame clones and leaves some out. The sample includes 860,000 or so clones, roughly a sixth of them seen just once. The CDR3 extends over 20 amino acids. The V gene's germline CDR1 is SGDLS and CDR2 YYNGEE. Trimming stripped 4 bases from V and 3 bases from J, with 29 bases between. This sample is drawn from a study of beta chain features in type 1 diabetes. Study context: Cells sorted and examined across all samples totaled approximately 110 million. Study outcomes and limitations: Fewer junction insertions and more nucleotide deletions appeared in type 1 diabetes patients.

This chain links TRBV9 with TRBJ1-3, with D possibly being TRBD1 (5 bases). The specimen sequenced was naive CD4+ T cells from blood. The sequence derives from a woman aged 18-29 years in good health. CDR3 nucleotide sequence: TGTGCCAGCAGCCCAGACCTGGGTGGCGGCTGGGGCTCGGTTGGAAACACCATATATTTT. Translated: CASSPDLGGGWGSVGNTIYF.